This T cell receptor beta chain originates from a study of cytomegalovirus exposure and HLA in healthy donors. Trimming cost V 6 bases and J 1 base; bases outside gene matches: 9. The CDR3 is 16 amino acids. Germline V gives CDR1 LNHDA, CDR2 SQIVND (reference sequence). The PCR used 60 Vbeta and 13 Jbeta primers. Methods used by the authors: In a later analysis, of 80 million or so unique beta chains, some 10 million appeared in at least two donors. This table comes from immunoSEQ multiplex PCR, and its TCRdb copy is limited to in-frame clones, with some not included. The V and J calls and the clone size are those of that table, but D and trimming were determined from the DNA. The profile shows about 140,000 clones, about four fifths of them singletons.

The genes are TRBV19 and TRBJ2-1; TRBD2 aligns across 7 bases. This clonotype originated in a man between 25 and 39 years old in good health. Sequenced: PBMCs. The CDR3 nucleotides are TGTGCCAGTAGATACTCCGGGGGGTCTTCCTACAATGAGCAGTTCTTC. This translates into CASRYSGGSSYNEQFF.